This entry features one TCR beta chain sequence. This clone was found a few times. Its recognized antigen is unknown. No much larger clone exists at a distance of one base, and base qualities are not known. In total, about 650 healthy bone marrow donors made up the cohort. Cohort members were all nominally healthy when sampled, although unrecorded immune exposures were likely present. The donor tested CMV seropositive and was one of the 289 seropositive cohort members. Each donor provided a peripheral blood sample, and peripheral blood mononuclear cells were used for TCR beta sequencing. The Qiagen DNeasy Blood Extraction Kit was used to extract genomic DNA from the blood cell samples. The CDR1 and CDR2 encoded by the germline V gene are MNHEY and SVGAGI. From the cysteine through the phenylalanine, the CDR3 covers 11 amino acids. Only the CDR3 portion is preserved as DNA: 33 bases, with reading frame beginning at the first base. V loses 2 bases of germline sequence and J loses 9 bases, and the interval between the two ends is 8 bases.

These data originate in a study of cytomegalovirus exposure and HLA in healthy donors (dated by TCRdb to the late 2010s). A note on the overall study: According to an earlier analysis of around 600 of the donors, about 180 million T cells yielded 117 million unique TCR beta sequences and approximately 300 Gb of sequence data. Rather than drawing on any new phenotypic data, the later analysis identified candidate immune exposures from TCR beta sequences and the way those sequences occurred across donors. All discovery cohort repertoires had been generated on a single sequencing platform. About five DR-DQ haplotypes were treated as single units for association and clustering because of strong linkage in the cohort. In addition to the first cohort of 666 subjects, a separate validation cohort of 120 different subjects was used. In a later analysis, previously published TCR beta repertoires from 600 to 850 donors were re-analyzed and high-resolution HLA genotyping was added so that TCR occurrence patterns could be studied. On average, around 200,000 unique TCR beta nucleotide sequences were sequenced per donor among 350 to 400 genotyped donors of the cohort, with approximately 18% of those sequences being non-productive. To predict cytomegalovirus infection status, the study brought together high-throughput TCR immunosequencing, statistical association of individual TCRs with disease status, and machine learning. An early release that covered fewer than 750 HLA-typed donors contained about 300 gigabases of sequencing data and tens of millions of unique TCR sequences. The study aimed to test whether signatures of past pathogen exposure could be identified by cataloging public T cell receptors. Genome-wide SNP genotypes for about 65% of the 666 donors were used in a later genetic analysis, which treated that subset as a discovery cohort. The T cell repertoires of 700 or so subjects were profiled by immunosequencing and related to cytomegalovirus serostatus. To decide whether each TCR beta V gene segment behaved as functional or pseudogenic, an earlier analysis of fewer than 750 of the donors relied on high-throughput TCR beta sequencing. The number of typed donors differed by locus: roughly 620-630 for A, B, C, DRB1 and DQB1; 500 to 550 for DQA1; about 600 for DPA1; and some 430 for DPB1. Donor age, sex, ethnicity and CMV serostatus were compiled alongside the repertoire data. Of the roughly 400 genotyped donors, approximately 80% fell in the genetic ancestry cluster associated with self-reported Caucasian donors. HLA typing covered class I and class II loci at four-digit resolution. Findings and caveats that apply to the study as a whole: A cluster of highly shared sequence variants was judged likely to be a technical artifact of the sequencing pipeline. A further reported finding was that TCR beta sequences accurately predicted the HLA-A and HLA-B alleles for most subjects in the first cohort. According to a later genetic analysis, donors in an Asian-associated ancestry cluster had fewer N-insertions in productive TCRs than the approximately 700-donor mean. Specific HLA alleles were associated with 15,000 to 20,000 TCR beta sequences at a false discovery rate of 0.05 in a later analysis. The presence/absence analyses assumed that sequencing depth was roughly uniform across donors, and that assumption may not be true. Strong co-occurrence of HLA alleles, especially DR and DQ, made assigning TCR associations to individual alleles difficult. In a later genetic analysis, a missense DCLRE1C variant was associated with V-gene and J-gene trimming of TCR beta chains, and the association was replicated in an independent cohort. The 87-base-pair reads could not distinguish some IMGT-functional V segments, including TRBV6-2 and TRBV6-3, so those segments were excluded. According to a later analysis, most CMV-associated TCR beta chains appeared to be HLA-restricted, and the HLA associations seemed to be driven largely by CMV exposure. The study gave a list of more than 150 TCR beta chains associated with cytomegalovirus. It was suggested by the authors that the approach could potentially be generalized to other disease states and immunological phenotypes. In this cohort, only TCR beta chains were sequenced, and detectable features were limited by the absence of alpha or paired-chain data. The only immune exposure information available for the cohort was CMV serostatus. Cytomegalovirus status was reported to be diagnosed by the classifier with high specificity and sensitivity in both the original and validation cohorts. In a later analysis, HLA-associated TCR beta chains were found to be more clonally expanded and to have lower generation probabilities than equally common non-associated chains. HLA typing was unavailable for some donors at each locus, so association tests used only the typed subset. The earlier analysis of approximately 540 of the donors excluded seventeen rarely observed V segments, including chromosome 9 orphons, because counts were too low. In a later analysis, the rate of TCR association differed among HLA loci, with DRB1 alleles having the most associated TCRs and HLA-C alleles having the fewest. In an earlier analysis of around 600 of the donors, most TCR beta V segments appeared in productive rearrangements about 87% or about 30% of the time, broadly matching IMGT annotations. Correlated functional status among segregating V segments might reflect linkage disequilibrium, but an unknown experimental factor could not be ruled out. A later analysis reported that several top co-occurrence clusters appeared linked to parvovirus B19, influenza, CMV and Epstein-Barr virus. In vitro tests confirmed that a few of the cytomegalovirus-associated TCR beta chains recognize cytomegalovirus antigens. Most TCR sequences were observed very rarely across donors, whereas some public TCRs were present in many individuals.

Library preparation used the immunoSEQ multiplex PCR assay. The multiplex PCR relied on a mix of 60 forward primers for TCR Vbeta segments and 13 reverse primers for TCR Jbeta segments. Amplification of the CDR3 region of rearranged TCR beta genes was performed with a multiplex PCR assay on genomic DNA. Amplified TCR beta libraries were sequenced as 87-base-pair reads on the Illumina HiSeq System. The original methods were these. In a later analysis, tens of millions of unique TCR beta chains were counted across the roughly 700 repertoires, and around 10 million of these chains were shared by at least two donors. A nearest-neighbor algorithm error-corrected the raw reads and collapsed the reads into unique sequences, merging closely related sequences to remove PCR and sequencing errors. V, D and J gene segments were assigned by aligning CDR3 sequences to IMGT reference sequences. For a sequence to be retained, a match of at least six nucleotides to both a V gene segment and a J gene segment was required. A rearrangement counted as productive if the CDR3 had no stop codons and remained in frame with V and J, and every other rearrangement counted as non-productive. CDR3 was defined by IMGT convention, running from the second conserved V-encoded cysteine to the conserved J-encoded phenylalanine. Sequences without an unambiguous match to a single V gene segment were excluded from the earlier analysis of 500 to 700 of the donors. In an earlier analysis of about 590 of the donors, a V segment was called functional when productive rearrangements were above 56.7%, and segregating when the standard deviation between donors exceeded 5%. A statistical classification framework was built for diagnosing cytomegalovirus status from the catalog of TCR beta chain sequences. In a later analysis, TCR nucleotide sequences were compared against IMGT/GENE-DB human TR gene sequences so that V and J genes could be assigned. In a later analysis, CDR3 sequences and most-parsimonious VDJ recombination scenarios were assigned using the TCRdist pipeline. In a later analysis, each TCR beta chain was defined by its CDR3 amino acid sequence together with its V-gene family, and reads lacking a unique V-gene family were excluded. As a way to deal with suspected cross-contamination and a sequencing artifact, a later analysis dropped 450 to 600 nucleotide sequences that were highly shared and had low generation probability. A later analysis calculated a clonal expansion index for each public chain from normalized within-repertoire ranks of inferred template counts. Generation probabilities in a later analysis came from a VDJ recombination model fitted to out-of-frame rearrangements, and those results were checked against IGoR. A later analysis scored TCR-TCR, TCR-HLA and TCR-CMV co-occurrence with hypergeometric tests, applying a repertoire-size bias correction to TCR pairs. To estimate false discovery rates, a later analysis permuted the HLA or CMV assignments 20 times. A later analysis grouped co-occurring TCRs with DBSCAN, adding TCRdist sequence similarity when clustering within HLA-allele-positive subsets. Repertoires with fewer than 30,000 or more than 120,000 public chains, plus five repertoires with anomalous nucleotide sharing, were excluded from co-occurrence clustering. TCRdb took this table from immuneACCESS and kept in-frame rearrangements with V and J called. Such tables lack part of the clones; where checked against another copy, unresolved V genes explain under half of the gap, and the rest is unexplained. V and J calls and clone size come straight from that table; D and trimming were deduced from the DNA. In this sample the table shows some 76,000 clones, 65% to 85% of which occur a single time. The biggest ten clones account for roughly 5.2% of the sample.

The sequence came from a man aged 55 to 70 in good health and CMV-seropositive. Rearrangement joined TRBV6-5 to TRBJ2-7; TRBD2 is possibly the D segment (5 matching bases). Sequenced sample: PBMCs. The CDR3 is CASSYGLVQYF. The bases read TGTGCCAGCAGTTACGGACTTGTGCAGTACTTC.